This T cell receptor (beta chain) was captured in a study of T-cell reconstitution after alpha-beta-depleted transplantation in children. The TCRbeta library incorporated unique molecular identifiers. TCRdb passed the PCR reads through MiXCR, listing each CDR3 protein once. The repertoire includes about 610,000 distinct CDR3 sequences, roughly 10% of them detected once, and less than 4.5% sits in the top ten. This clonotype came up once. This specimen consisted of PBMCs from the stem cell graft donor, obtained from the stem cell graft. This sequence originates from a human donor who donated a stem cell graft to a child with acute myeloid leukemia.

CDR3 region: CASSSNPGQGHGYTF. CDR3 coding DNA: TGCGCCAGCAGCTCAAATCCTGGACAGGGTCATGGCTACACCTTC. The chain combines TRBV5-1 with TRBJ1-2, with TRBD1 identical over 8 bases. V was clipped by 3 bases and J by 6 bases; unmatched bases: 10. Germline loops: CDR1 SGHRS, CDR2 YFSETQ. The CDR3 has 15 residues.